A single T cell receptor (beta chain) is shown here with its context. The antigen is undetermined. V lost 2 bases to trimming and J lost 10 bases, with 24 bases between them. CDR1 LNHDA and CDR2 SQIVND come from the germline V gene (reference sequence). The CDR3 runs to 17 residues. About 10^5 TCR templates were measured in each sample. Method: immunoSEQ multiplex PCR; TCRdb's copy keeps in-frame clones and lacks some. The table includes approximately 97,000 clones, about 90% detected once. The source of the sample is a study of siplizumab effects on memory and regulatory T cells. Study-level points and caveats: Memory cells seemed less diverse than naive T cells, which seemed major alloresponse contributors. The Treg-derived share of mappable alloreactive CD4+ clones averaged approximately 71% with siplizumab and about 30% in controls.

Source material: CD4+ T cells sorted from blood. The V gene is TRBV19, the J gene TRBJ1-5; D not certain. This clonotype originated in a human donor in good health. For the CDR3, the DNA is TGTGCCAGTAGTATACCCGGATCAACCAACAACGTGTTACCCCAGCATTTT. Amino acid sequence: CASSIPGSTNNVLPQHF.